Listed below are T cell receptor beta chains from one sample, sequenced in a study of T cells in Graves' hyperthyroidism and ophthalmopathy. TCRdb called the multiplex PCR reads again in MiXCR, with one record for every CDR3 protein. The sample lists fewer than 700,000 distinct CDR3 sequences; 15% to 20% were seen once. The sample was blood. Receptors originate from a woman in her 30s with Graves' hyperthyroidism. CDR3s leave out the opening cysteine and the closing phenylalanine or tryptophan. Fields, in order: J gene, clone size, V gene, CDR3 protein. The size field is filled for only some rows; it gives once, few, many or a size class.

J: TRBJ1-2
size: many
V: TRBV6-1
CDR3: ASRGLGVRWYGYT

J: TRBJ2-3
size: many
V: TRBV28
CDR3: ASSTRLALTDTQY

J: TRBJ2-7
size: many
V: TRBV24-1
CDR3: ATSPSQAVSYEQY

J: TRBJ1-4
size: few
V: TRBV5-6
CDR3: ASSPRTPTNEKLF

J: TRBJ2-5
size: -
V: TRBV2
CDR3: ATQIGGASGPQETQY

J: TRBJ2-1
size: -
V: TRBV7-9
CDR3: ASTGTGTSGSLEQF

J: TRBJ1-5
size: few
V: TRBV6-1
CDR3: ASSDGGRYQPQH

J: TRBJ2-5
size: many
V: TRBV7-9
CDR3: ATNTGVQETQY

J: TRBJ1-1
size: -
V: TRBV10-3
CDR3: AISEGQGTDTEAF

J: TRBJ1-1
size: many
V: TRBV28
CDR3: ASSQGASHTEAF

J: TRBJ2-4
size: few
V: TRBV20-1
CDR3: SALGGRQEDIQY

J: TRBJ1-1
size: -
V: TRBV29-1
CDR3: SVEKQANTEAF

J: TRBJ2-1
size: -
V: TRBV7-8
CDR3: ASSPLAGQGAKEGDEQF

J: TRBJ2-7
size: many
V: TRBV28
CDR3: ATLNGQANYEQY

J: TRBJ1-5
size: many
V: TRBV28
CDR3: ASWDRFNQPQH

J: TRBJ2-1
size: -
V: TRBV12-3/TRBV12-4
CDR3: ASSLGVGLAQGNEQF

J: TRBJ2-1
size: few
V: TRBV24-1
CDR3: ATSPPGALPFGNEQF

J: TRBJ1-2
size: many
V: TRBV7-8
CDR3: ASSLGGRGYGYT

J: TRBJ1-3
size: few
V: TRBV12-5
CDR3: ASGGQGTSGNTIY

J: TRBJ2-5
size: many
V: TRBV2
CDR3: ASSGSHFQETQY

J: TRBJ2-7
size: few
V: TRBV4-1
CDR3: ASSQLGSGEQY

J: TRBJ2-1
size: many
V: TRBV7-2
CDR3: ASSLSGSAYNEQF

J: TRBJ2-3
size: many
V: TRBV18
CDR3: ASSPPAATDTQY

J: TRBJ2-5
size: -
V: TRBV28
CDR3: ASSPTGGGEETQY

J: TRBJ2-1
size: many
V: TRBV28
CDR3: ASTSLGSYNEQF

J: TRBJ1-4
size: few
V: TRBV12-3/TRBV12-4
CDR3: ASSFTGAPNEKLF

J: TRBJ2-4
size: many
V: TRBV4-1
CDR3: ASSQDLRQGGGNIQY

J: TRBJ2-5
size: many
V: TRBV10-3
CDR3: AISGGTGGEETQY

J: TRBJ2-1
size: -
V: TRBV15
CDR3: ATSSPGLAGALDEQF

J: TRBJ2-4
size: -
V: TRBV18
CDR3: ASSLQRGVGVGNIQY

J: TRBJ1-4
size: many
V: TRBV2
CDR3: ASSRGSPNEKLF

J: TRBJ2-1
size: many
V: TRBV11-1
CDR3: ASSPHTRGGFSEQF

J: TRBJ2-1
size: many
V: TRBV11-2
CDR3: ASSFRDYVYEQF

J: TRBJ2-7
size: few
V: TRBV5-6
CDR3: ASSMRWGQASYEQY

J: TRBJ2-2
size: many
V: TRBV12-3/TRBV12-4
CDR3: ASSPGTSGYTGELF

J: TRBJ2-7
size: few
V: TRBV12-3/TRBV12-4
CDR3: ASSYHLISYEQY

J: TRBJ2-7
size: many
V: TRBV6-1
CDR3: ARNRDRNYEQY

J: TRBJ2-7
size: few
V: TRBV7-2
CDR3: ASSHRQRSYEQY

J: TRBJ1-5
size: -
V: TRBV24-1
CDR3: ATGTGGRQPQH

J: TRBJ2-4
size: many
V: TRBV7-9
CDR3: ASSLGPAGISKNIQY

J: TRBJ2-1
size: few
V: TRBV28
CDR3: ASSLSGTGGRNEQF

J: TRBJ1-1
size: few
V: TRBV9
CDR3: ASSVDLGEGTEAF

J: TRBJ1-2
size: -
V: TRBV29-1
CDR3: SVGTRMTGGYT

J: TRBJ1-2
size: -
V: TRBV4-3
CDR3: ASSQDWAPRTRGHGYT

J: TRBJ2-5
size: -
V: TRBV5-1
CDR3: ASSLVQGAQETQY

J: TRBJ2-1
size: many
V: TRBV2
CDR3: ASGLPNEQF

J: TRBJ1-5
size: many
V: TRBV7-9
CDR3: ASSPGTPRNQPQH

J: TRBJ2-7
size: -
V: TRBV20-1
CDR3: SARAPSGTSSYEQY

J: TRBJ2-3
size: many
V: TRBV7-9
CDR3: ASSFGTGSTDTQY

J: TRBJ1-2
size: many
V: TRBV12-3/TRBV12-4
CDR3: ASSPDRYGYT

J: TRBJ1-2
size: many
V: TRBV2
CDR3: ASSVSRGQTRDYGYT

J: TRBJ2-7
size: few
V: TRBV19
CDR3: ASSMGQGYEQY

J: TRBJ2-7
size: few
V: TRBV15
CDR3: ATSSVGGVEQY

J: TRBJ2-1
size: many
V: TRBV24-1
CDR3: ATSGSGDSGRYEQF

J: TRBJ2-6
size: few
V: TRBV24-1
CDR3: ATRITGAGANVLT